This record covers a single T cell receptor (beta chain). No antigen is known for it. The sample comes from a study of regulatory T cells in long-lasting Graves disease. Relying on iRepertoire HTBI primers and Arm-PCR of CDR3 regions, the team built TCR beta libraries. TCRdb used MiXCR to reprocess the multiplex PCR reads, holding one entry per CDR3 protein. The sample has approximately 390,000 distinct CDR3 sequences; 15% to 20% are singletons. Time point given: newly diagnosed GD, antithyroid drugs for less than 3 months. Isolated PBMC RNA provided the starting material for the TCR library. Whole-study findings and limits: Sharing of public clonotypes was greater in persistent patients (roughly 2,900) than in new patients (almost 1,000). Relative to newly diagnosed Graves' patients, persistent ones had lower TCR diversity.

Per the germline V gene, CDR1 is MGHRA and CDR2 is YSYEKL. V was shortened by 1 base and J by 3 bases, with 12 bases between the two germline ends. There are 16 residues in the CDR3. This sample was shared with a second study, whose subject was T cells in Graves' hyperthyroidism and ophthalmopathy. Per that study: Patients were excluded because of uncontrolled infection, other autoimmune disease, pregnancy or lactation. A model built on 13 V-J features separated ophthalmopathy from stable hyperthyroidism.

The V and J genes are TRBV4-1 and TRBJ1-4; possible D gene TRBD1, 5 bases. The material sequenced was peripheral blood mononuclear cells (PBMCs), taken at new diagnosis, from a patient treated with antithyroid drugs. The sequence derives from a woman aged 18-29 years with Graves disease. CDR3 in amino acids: CASSQGQGTANEKLFF. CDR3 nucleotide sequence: TGCGCCAGCAGCCAAGGGCAGGGCACGGCTAATGAAAAACTGTTTTTT.